A single sample gave rise to the 19 T cell receptor beta chains below, sequenced in a study of human T cells and chemical hapten exposure. Time point in this sample: pre-sensitization, week 0. Sample treatment: therapeutic diphenylcyclopropenone sensitization with weekly scalp DPC. TCRdb re-analysed the RACE reads in MiXCR, keeping a single row per CDR3 protein. The profile covers 300,000 to 450,000 distinct CDR3 sequences, with 4.5% to 7% appearing a single time and about 8.2% taken by the ten largest. Sequences were derived from whole blood, sampled in connection with sensitization to the hapten diphenylcyclopropenone (DPC). The receptors were gathered from a woman aged 18-35 years with alopecia areata. Some clones in this sample may be carry-over from other donors' samples.

This clonotype was recorded many times. The chain recombines TRBV6-5 with TRBJ1-1; D not resolved. Trimming cost V 11 bases and J 0 bases, with 22 bases left between them. This CDR3 has 16 residues. Germline V gives CDR1 MNHEY, CDR2 SVGAGI. The CDR3 sequence: CAVKGGWDGMNTEAFF. CDR3 DNA: TGTGCCGTTAAGGGAGGTTGGGATGGAATGAACACTGAAGCTTTCTTT.

This clonotype was recorded a few times. The V and J genes are TRBV2 and TRBJ2-3; D remains ambiguous. The germline V gene encodes CDR1 SNHLY and CDR2 FYNNEI. The CDR3 spans 13 residues. V lost 8 bases and J lost 0, with 9 bases in between. The CDR3 DNA follows: TGTGCCAGCGAAGGCACTAGCACAGATACGCAGTATTTT. It codes for CASEGTSTDTQYF.

J is TRBJ2-7 and V is TRBV7-2; 8 nucleotides match TRBD2. The CDR3 covers 18 residues. V lost 5 bases and J lost 1; bases outside the gene matches: 16. Per germline, CDR1 SGHTA and CDR2 FQGNSA. The CDR3 DNA reads TGTGCCAGCAGCCCCCGGGTGGTAGCGGGGACCTCGTCCTACGAGCAGTACTTC. Protein: CASSPRVVAGTSSYEQYF.

This clonotype was counted only a few times. The chain links TRBV7-8 to TRBJ2-3; TRBD1 aligns across 9 bases. The J segment lost 6 bases and the V segment lost 4 bases, leaving 8 bases of the junction unmatched. The CDR3 has 15 amino acids. Germline CDR1 is SGHVS and CDR2 is FQNEAQ. The CDR3 bases are TGTGCCAGCAGCTCGACCGGGACAGGGATCGATACGCAGTATTTT. Amino acids: CASSSTGTGIDTQYF. The entire variable domain, with the rest obtained from reference TRBV7-8 and TRBJ2-3, is as follows: GAGVSQSPRYKVAKRGQDVALRCDPISGHVSLFWYQQALGQGPEFLTYFQNEAQLDKSGLPSDRFFAERPEGSVSTLKIQRTQQEDSAVYLCASSSTGTGIDTQYFGPGTRLTVL.

The V and J genes are TRBV4-1 and TRBJ2-3, with TRBD1 identical over 7 bases. Germline CDR1 reads MGHRA; CDR2 reads YSYEKL. V gave up 5 bases and J gave up 6 bases; unmatched junction bases: 14. This CDR3 comprises 16 residues. The DNA for the CDR3 is TGCGCCAGCAGCTCAGGCGGTAACAGGGGATTGGATACGCAGTATTTT. It codes for CASSSGGNRGLDTQYF.

This clonotype was found many times. The genes are TRBV28 and TRBJ2-7; 11 bases match TRBD2. Germline V CDR1 and CDR2: MDHEN, SYDVKM. The CDR3 loop spans 16 amino acids. V shed 8 bases, J shed 1 base, and the junction held 10 bases outside the gene matches. The CDR3 DNA follows: TGTGCCAGCCGAGGACTAGCGGGCCCACTTTCCTACGAGCAGTACTTC. Amino acids: CASRGLAGPLSYEQYF.

There are many counts of this clonotype. The DNA of the CDR3 is TGTGCCAGCAGTGAAGCGCCCCGGATTATCCCGAATGAAAAACTGTTTTTT. As protein: CASSEAPRIIPNEKLFF. The chain employs TRBV6-1 and TRBJ1-4; D gene uncertain. Deletions cut 0 bases from V and 5 bases from J, with 16 bases between. Per the germline V gene, CDR1 is MNHNS and CDR2 is SASEGT. The CDR3 has 17 residues.

This clonotype came up many times. The rearrangement links TRBV18 to TRBJ1-5; 7 bases are a match to TRBD1. There are 15 residues in the CDR3. Trimming took 0 bases from V and 5 from J; bases not matched to a gene: 4. Germline V gene data show CDR1 as KGHSH and CDR2 as LQKENI. CDR3: CASSPPNRGHQPQHF. In nucleotides, the CDR3 is TGTGCCAGCTCACCACCGAACAGGGGTCATCAGCCCCAGCATTTT.

This clonotype was seen many times. CDR3 nucleotide sequence: TGTGCCAGCAGCTCCCTGGACAGGGGGTCCTATGGCTACACCTTC. It translates to CASSSLDRGSYGYTF. The genes are TRBV12-3 or TRBV12-4 and TRBJ1-2; TRBD1 aligns across 10 bases. The CDR3 runs to 15 residues. V shed 6 bases, J shed 4 bases, and the junction held 8 bases outside the gene matches.

This clonotype was counted only a few times. The chain employs TRBV20-1 and TRBJ1-1, with 7 bases fitting TRBD1. Looked up from germline, CDR1 is DFQATT and CDR2 is SNEGSKA (reference sequence). The junction had 4 bases not matched to a gene; V was cut back by 0 bases and J by 0 bases. The CDR3 sequence is 15 residues long. CDR3 in amino acids: CSAREVTGVNTEAFF. The CDR3 DNA follows: TGCAGTGCTAGAGAAGTAACAGGGGTGAACACTGAAGCTTTCTTT.

This clonotype was detected many times. The chain is built from TRBV6-5 and TRBJ1-2; 8 positions match TRBD1. The CDR3 is 13 amino acids. Unmatched junction bases numbered 3, after V lost 6 bases and J lost 3 bases. Germline V gene lookup returns CDR1 MNHEY and CDR2 SVGAGI. The CDR3 sequence: CASRMTGDYGYTF. CDR3 DNA sequence: TGTGCCAGCAGAATGACAGGGGACTATGGCTACACCTTC.

This clonotype was seen more than once but under ten times. This rearrangement joins TRBV9 to TRBJ1-4; the match to TRBD1 covers 8 bases. The germline gives CDR1 SGDLS, CDR2 YYNGEE. Losses at the gene ends were 4 bases for V and 5 bases for J; bases not matched to a gene: 7. The length of the CDR3 is 15 residues. CDR3 protein: CASSSLTGANEKLFF. DNA of the CDR3: TGTGCCAGCAGCTCCTTGACAGGGGCGAATGAAAAACTGTTTTTT.

Ten or more counts support this clonotype. The chain links TRBV12-3 or TRBV12-4 to TRBJ2-1; the D call may be TRBD1 or TRBD2 (6 bases each). V shed 2 bases and J shed 4 bases, with 15 bases lying between them. The CDR3 sequence is 16 residues long. CDR3 sequence: CASSLTGANYYNEQFF. For the CDR3, the DNA is TGTGCCAGCAGTTTAACGGGGGCCAACTATTACAATGAGCAGTTCTTC.

This clonotype was counted a few times. V gene TRBV12-5 combines with J gene TRBJ1-2; the match to TRBD1 covers 9 bases. Trimming at V came to 2 bases and at J to 6 bases, leaving 16 bases not matched to a gene. The V gene's germline CDR1 is LGHNT and CDR2 FRNRAP. This CDR3 has 18 residues. DNA of the CDR3: TGTGCTAGTGGTTTGTCAAACCCGAACAGGGGGCTGGAGGATGGCTACACCTTC. This gives the protein CASGLSNPNRGLEDGYTF.

This clonotype has a count of ten or more. This chain links TRBV29-1 with TRBJ1-1; TRBD1 is a possible D gene (6 bases). CDR1 is SQVTM, CDR2 ANQGSEA, per germline. This CDR3 region has 14 residues. V was cut by 3 bases and J by 3 bases, with 14 bases left in between. CDR3 nucleotide sequence: TGCAGCGTTGAGTTTCGCAGGGGTCACACTGAAGCTTTCTTT. This gives the protein CSVEFRRGHTEAFF.

There are many counts of this clonotype. This rearrangement joins TRBV28 to TRBJ2-7; 7 bases match TRBD1. J lost 2 bases, V lost 3 bases, and 1 base had no gene match. Per germline, CDR1 MDHEN and CDR2 SYDVKM. The CDR3 loop spans 13 amino acids. In DNA form, the CDR3 reads TGTGCCAGCAGTTTCGGGACAGCCTACGAGCAGTACTTC. Amino acids: CASSFGTAYEQYF.

This clonotype has only a few counts. The gene calls are TRBV7-2 and TRBJ1-4, with D possibly matching TRBD1 (5 bases). V was cut by 5 bases and J by 5 bases, with 15 bases left in between. This CDR3 has 15 amino acids. Germline values: CDR1 SGHTA, CDR2 FQGNSA. The CDR3 is CASSRGTRANEKLFF. CDR3 nucleotide sequence: TGTGCCAGCAGCCGGGGCACTCGGGCAAATGAAAAACTGTTTTTT.

J is TRBJ1-1 and V is TRBV15; 8 nucleotides match TRBD1. The CDR3 has 17 residues. CDR1 is LNHNV, CDR2 YYDKDF, per germline (reference sequence). V gave up 3 bases and J gave up 1 base; unmatched junction bases: 10. For the CDR3, the DNA is TGTGCCACCAGCAGGGACTTTATCGACAGGGGGAACACTGAAGCTTTCTTT. Amino acid sequence: CATSRDFIDRGNTEAFF.

This clonotype appeared a few times. J is TRBJ1-4 and V is TRBV28; the D is unclear. Trimming stripped 6 bases from V and 0 bases from J, with 11 bases between. There are 15 residues in the CDR3. Germline V gene lookup returns CDR1 MDHEN and CDR2 SYDVKM. The CDR3 nucleotides read TGTGCCAGCAGGCTTTATGGTCCAACTAATGAAAAACTGTTTTTT. Its translation: CASRLYGPTNEKLFF.